This T cell receptor beta chain was identified in a study of blood T cell repertoires in COVID-19 (dated by TCRdb to 2018 to 2021). Turning to the overall study: The collaborator samples originated in the United States, Italy and Spain and spanned the acute and convalescent phases of COVID-19. The material from the prospective study consisted of cDNA or gDNA derived from T cells, B-cell-depleted T cells, or PBMCs. The dataset comprised deeply sampled blood TCRbeta repertoires from subjects exposed to, actively infected with, or recovered from COVID-19. The repertoires were released in a freely available public database meant as a resource for research on the immune response to SARS-CoV-2. Samples were obtained from the ongoing ImmuneRACE study (first 160 participants) and from approximately 1,200 subjects provided by 6 global collaborators. A de-identified subject ID, COVID-19 status, age in years and sex were almost always included in the sample metadata. Where HLA class I and class II types were available, the types were taken from metadata supplied by the sample provider, not from assay-based typing. The investigation overall reported the following: How much clinical and demographic metadata was included differed by source and by participant, and the metadata was provided uncurated.

Whole blood was collected in K2EDTA tubes by collaborating institutions according to the institutions' own protocols. For TCRbeta analysis, collaborators shipped samples in one of three forms: frozen whole blood, isolated PBMCs, or DNA extracted from either of those sample types. V drops 1 base and J drops 1 base, leaving 9 bases in between. CDR1 and CDR2, per the germline V gene, are SQVTM and ANQGSEA. The CDR3 runs 14 amino acids, cysteine and phenylalanine included. The DNA shown is the 42-base CDR3, in frame from base 1. In the case of this clone: The target of this receptor is not known. Base qualities were left out, and no much larger clone turns up one base away.

The immunoSEQ Assay, a bias-controlled multiplex PCR, was used to amplify TCRbeta CDR3 regions from genomic DNA. Processing in the source paper ran as follows. The number of nucleated cells in each sample was estimated by amplification of reference gene primers within the assay. Sequence reads were collapsed and filtered to measure the absolute abundance of every unique TCRbeta CDR3 rearrangement. Productive Simpson clonality was computed per sample as the square root of Simpson's diversity index over productive rearrangements. TCRdb mirrors the immuneACCESS table, restricted to in-frame sequences. Some clones are absent from its copies; in checked studies, under half trace to an unresolved V gene, and the reason for the others is unknown. The DNA was the basis for D and trimming; V, J and clone size are from that table. Recorded for this sample are tens of thousands of clones; roughly 70% of them occurred a single time. Just under 25% of the sample is held by the ten biggest clonotypes.

This receptor was obtained from a woman aged 55-69 years in a cohort sampled during active or convalescent COVID-19. The chain was built from TRBV29-1 and TRBJ2-3; the D segment could be TRBD1, given 5 matching bases. Sequencing input: peripheral blood. The nucleotide sequence reads as follows: TGCAGCGTTGAAGCAGTCAGGGGCACAGATACGCAGTATTTT. The encoded protein is CSVEAVRGTDTQYF.